This entry features one TCR beta chain sequence. This sample was taken from a study of T cell clonotyping in hematopoietic cell transplantation. Between the trimmed V and J ends, which lost 7 bases and 1 base, there was a span of 11 bases. Germline CDR1 is LNHDA and CDR2 is SQIVND (reference sequence). This CDR3 has 14 residues. Repertoires were generated with immunoSEQ multiplex PCR, while TCRdb's copy carries only in-frame clones and drops some. This table holds some 17,000 clones, roughly 90% found once. The sample comprised peripheral blood mononuclear cells. This TCR was sampled from a man between 50 and 59 years old in good health. Some clones in this sample may be carry-over from other donors' samples. The chain is built from TRBV19 and TRBJ1-5; D uncertain. Here the CDR3 reads CASKTQTSNQPQHF. Here the CDR3 DNA reads TGTGCCAGTAAGACCCAAACCAGCAATCAGCCCCAGCATTTT.